The text below deals with one T cell receptor beta chain. This sample is part of a study of blood T cell repertoires in COVID-19. With 6 bases clipped from V and 8 bases from J, the junction kept 12 bases outside the gene matches. This CDR3 is 15 amino acids long. CDR1 and CDR2 from the germline V gene are MDHEN and SYDVKM. Per the authors' pipeline: Researchers report that nucleated cell counts were estimated from reference gene primer amplification. This table comes from immunoSEQ multiplex PCR, and its TCRdb copy is limited to in-frame clones, with some not included. V and J calls and clone size follow that table, whereas D and trimming were derived from the DNA. The profile shows approximately 89,000 clones, 85% of them singletons.

The sequence was collected from a woman in her sixties or seventies with acute or convalescent COVID-19. The rearrangement uses TRBV28 and TRBJ2-3, with TRBD1 matching 9 bases. Sample: peripheral blood. The CDR3, as DNA: TGTGCCAGCAGCCCCGGGACAGGGTTTGCGGGTACGCAGTATTTT. Translated, it gives CASSPGTGFAGTQYF. The entire variable domain, with the rest obtained from reference TRBV28 and TRBJ2-3, is as follows: DVKVTQSSRYLVKRTGEKVFLECVQDMDHENMFWYRQDPGLGLRLIYFSYDVKMKEKGDIPEGYSVSREKKERFSLILESASTNQTSMYLCASSPGTGFAGTQYFGPGTRLTVL.